A selection of T cell receptor beta chains follows, all from one sample in a study of blood T cell repertoires in COVID-19. Generated by immunoSEQ multiplex PCR, the TCRdb table keeps only in-frame clones and is missing some. This table holds under 30,000 clones, approximately 86% found once. The specimen sequenced was peripheral blood. The receptors shown here come from a human donor with acute or convalescent COVID-19. The donor label of this sample is uncertain. Each CDR3 is given with its conserved first and last residue. Fields, in order: clone size, D gene, V gene, J gene, CDR3 protein, CDR3 DNA. The D gene is left open where the match is weak. Expanded clones get a size class; other rows say once, few or many, or leave the size out.

>.|.|TRBV4-3|TRBJ2-7
CASSQEEGSIYEQYF
TGCGCCAGCAGCCAAGAAGAGGGATCCATCTACGAGCAGTACTTC
>once|.|TRBV29-1|TRBJ1-2
CSVEVAGDGYTF
TGCAGCGTTGAAGTGGCGGGTGATGGCTACACCTTC
>.|.|TRBV7-9|TRBJ2-2
CASSLLTGNTGELFF
TGTGCCAGCAGCCTTTTGACAGGGAACACCGGGGAGCTGTTTTTT
>.|TRBD1|TRBV7-2|TRBJ1-6
CASSPTAGGTYNSPLHF
TGTGCCAGCAGCCCTACTGCAGGGGGCACCTATAATTCACCCCTCCACTTT
>.|.|TRBV3-1/TRBV3-2|TRBJ2-7
CASSQGAGAGGQYF
TGTGCCAGCAGCCAAGGGGCGGGGGCAGGCGGGCAGTACTTC
>.|TRBD1|TRBV6-6|TRBJ1-1
CAATPRDRGNTEAFF
TGTGCCGCCACCCCCCGAGACAGGGGGAACACTGAAGCTTTCTTT
>.|TRBD1|TRBV27|TRBJ2-7
CASSSRPSGTGPYEQYF
TGTGCCAGCAGTTCCCGACCTTCCGGGACAGGTCCTTACGAGCAGTACTTC
>.|.|TRBV6-5|TRBJ2-5
CASSRTVQETQYF
TGTGCCAGCAGTCGGACAGTACAAGAGACCCAGTACTTC
>.|TRBD1|TRBV5-1|TRBJ2-5
CASSGWDRGPREETQYF
TGCGCCAGCAGCGGCTGGGACAGGGGGCCCCGAGAAGAGACCCAGTACTTC
>.|TRBD2|TRBV19|TRBJ2-4
CASTRGGTNKNIQYF
TGTGCCAGTACCCGCGGGGGGACCAACAAAAACATTCAGTACTTC
>.|.|TRBV5-8|TRBJ2-7
CASSLNWAGKSSYEQYF
TGTGCCAGCAGCTTAAATTGGGCAGGGAAGAGCTCCTACGAGCAGTACTTC
>.|TRBD2|TRBV19|TRBJ2-5
CASSTSGGVGETQYF
TGTGCCAGTAGTACTAGCGGGGGGGTCGGGGAGACCCAGTACTTC
>once|TRBD1|TRBV6-5|TRBJ1-5
CASRQGARYDQPQHF
TGTGCCAGCCGTCAGGGGGCGAGGTATGATCAGCCCCAGCATTTT
>.|.|TRBV7-3|TRBJ2-7
CASRPLLRTVHLYEQYF
TGTGCCAGCAGGCCTCTTCTAAGAACGGTCCACCTCTACGAGCAGTACTTC
>.|.|TRBV2|TRBJ2-7
CASSGPGISGEQYF
TGTGCCAGCAGTGGCCCCGGGATAAGTGGCGAGCAGTACTTC
>.|.|TRBV10-3|TRBJ2-5
CAIKSSGDQETQYF
TGTGCCATCAAGAGTTCCGGGGACCAAGAGACCCAGTACTTC
>.|.|TRBV6-4|TRBJ2-5
CASSSSARETQYF
TGTGCCAGCAGTTCTAGCGCCCGGGAGACCCAGTACTTC
>.|TRBD1|TRBV27|TRBJ1-1
CASKINRGTGGNTEAFF
TGTGCCAGCAAAATCAATAGGGGGACAGGAGGGAACACTGAAGCTTTCTTT
>.|.|TRBV7-9|TRBJ1-3
CASSFFREVNSGNTIYF
TGTGCCAGCAGCTTTTTCAGGGAGGTAAACTCTGGAAACACCATATATTTT
>few|.|TRBV11-2|TRBJ1-5
CASSSQGNQPQHF
TGTGCCAGCAGCTCACAGGGCAATCAGCCCCAGCATTTT
>.|TRBD1|TRBV7-2|TRBJ1-1
CASSLAPGQGAFF
TGTGCCAGCAGCTTAGCCCCGGGACAGGGAGCTTTCTTT
>once|TRBD1|TRBV11-2|TRBJ1-6
CASSYRQGVAPAPLHF
TGTGCCAGCAGCTATCGACAGGGAGTAGCCCCAGCACCCCTCCACTTT
>.|.|TRBV5-6|TRBJ2-1
CASSLVDRPAGFF
TGTGCCAGCAGCTTGGTTGACAGGCCCGCGGGGTTCTTC
>few|.|TRBV30|TRBJ2-7
CAWSGTTYEQYF
TGTGCCTGGAGTGGCACTACCTACGAGCAGTACTTC
>once|.|TRBV5-4|TRBJ1-4
CASSPGGPRVTNEKLFF
TGTGCCAGCAGCCCCGGGGGACCCCGGGTCACTAATGAAAAACTGTTTTTT
>.|TRBD2|TRBV11-2|TRBJ2-7
CASSPPGLALYEQYF
TGTGCCAGCAGTCCACCGGGACTAGCGCTCTACGAGCAGTACTTC
>.|.|TRBV7-2|TRBJ2-5
CASSLDSGQETQYF
TGTGCCAGCAGCTTAGATAGTGGCCAAGAGACCCAGTACTTC